This T cell receptor (beta chain) is from a study of blood T cell repertoires in COVID-19. Libraries were prepared by immunoSEQ multiplex PCR; TCRdb keeps only in-frame clonotypes and omits some of them. The sample carries around 150,000 clones, about 84% recorded once. V gave up 0 bases and J gave up 0 bases, with 11 bases separating them. The CDR3 sequence is 16 residues long. Germline V gene sequence: CDR1 GTSNPN, CDR2 SVGIG (reference sequence). The clonotype was recovered from a man aged 35 to 55 who had recovered from COVID-19. The sample was PBMCs or T cells enriched from blood (not recorded which). V usage is TRBV30 and J usage is TRBJ1-4, with D unresolved. In nucleotides, the CDR3 is TGTGCCTGGAGTGTTGGTTGGCCCGCAACTAATGAAAAACTGTTTTTT. It yields the protein CAWSVGWPATNEKLFF. The whole variable domain, filled in from reference TRBV30 and TRBJ1-4, reads SQTIHQWPATLVQPVGSPLSLECTVEGTSNPNLYWYRQAAGRGLQLLFYSVGIGQISSEVPQNLSASRPQDRQFILSSKKLLLSDSGFYLCAWSVGWPATNEKLFFGSGTQLSVL.